These 4 T cell receptor beta chains were sequenced from one sample in a study of blood T cell repertoires in COVID-19. Only in-frame clones appear in the TCRdb table, and some are missing; sequencing was by immunoSEQ multiplex PCR. Of about 150,000 clones in the sample, approximately 83% are singletons; the top ten hold 29%. The sequenced material came from peripheral blood. These receptors were obtained from an older woman with acute or convalescent COVID-19.

This clone has only one observation. V usage is TRBV11-3 and J usage is TRBJ1-1, with 9 bases matching TRBD1. Germline CDR1 and CDR2: SGHNT and YENEEA. CDR3 size: 15 residues. The V and J ends lost 5 bases and 6 bases, in that order; junction bases with no gene match: 10. The CDR3 bases are TGTGCCAGCAGCCCGGGGACAGGGTTCACCGCTGAAGCTTTCTTT. This sequence encodes CASSPGTGFTAEAFF. Full variable domain (remainder filled in from reference TRBV11-3 and TRBJ1-1): EAGVVQSPRYKIIEKKQPVAFWCNPISGHNTLYWYLQNLGQGPELLIRYENEEAVDDSQLPKDRFSAERLKGVDSTLKIQPAELGDSAVYLCASSPGTGFTAEAFFGQGTRLTVV.

This rearrangement joins TRBV3-1 (or the pseudogene TRBV3-2) to TRBJ1-3; D is undetermined. The CDR3 extends over 16 amino acids. Germline V gene sequence: CDR1 LGHDT, CDR2 YNNKEL (reference sequence). V lost 1 base and J lost 0, with 10 bases in between. The CDR3 DNA reads as TGTGCCAGCAGCCAAGGGAGACTGCACTCTGGAAACACCATATATTTT. This encodes CASSQGRLHSGNTIYF.

The chain uses TRBV28 and TRBJ2-3, with 8 positions matching TRBD2. CDR1 and CDR2 from the germline V gene are MDHEN and SYDVKM. There are 16 residues in the CDR3. Trimming cost V 1 base and J 4 bases; bases outside gene matches: 7. The CDR3 spells CASSLFTSGSSDTQYF. The CDR3 region has the DNA TGTGCCAGCAGTTTATTTACTAGCGGTTCTTCAGATACGCAGTATTTT. The whole variable domain, filled in from reference TRBV28 and TRBJ2-3, reads DVKVTQSSRYLVKRTGEKVFLECVQDMDHENMFWYRQDPGLGLRLIYFSYDVKMKEKGDIPEGYSVSREKKERFSLILESASTNQTSMYLCASSLFTSGSSDTQYFGPGTRLTVL.

This CDR3 is CASSQVGRGTYNSPLHF. CDR3 nucleotides: TGTGCCAGCAGCCAAGTGGGCAGGGGTACCTATAATTCACCCCTCCACTTT. The chain joins TRBV3-1 (or the pseudogene TRBV3-2) to TRBJ1-6; maybe TRBD1 (6 bases). The CDR3 consists of 17 residues. Germline V gene data show CDR1 as LGHDT and CDR2 as YNNKEL (reference sequence). The germline V and J ends were trimmed by 1 base and 2 bases, with 12 bases remaining between them.